This passage covers 20 T cell receptor beta chains from one sample sequenced in a study of T cell clonality in common variable immunodeficiency. These receptors have no identified antigens. Here immunoSEQ multiplex PCR was the method, and the copy in TCRdb shows in-frame clones only, minus some. The sample is made up of fewer than 25,000 clones, none counted only once. Study results and caveats: Reportedly, TCR beta sequences from common variable immunodeficiency showed fewer deletions and N-nucleotide insertions.

Sequenced input: peripheral blood mononuclear cells. Receptors were obtained from a human donor with common variable immunodeficiency.

On this clone itself: The read terminates 3 residues before the CDR3 end, so the remaining end is supplied by the germline J gene. The rearrangement joins TRBV20-1 to TRBJ2-7, with 9 bases identical to TRBD2. V lost 0 bases and J lost 4; bases outside the gene matches: 4. CDR3 length equals 14 residues. CDR1 and CDR2 from the germline V gene are DFQATT and SNEGSKA (reference sequence). CDR3 DNA, as far as it was read: TGCAGTGCTAGAGACGCGGGAGGGCCGTACGAG. Translated: CSARDAGGPYE. The whole CDR3 is CSARDAGGPYEQYF.

By sample fraction, this clone is medium-sized (0.01 to 0.1%). The missing CDR3 end, 3 residues past where the read stops, is filled in from the germline J gene. V usage is TRBV7-3 and J usage is TRBJ2-2; D gene ambiguous. Per the germline V gene, CDR1 is SGHTA and CDR2 is FQGTGA. Trimming took off 5 bases at V and 5 bases at J, with 12 bases between the two ends. The CDR3 runs to 14 residues. The CDR3 bases that were read are TGTGCCAGCAGCCTAGACTCCTTTACCGGGGAG. The encoded protein is CASSLDSFTGE. The entire CDR3 protein reads CASSLDSFTGELFF.

On this clone itself: The CDR3 end falls 3 residues outside the read, so it is completed with the germline J gene. The V and J genes are TRBV19 and TRBJ1-5; a weak D match, TRBD1 (6 bases). This CDR3 contains 16 residues. The V and J ends lost 3 bases and 1 base respectively, with 13 bases between them. Germline CDR1 reads LNHDA; CDR2 reads SQIVND (reference sequence). CDR3 DNA (partial): TGTGCCAGTAGTATTATGAGGACAGTGAGCAATCAGCCC. Translated, it gives CASSIMRTVSNQP. The CDR3 in full is CASSIMRTVSNQPQHF.

To note about this clone: The read halts 3 residues ahead of the CDR3 end, with the missing end drawn from the germline J gene. The chain carries TRBV5-1 and TRBJ1-1; 7 bases fit TRBD1. The CDR3 has 13 amino acids. In germline, CDR1 is SGHRS, CDR2 YFSETQ. V lost 4 bases and J lost 3; bases outside the gene matches: 3. CDR3 DNA (partial): TGCGCCAGCAGCCTCGGACAGGACACTGAA. Its protein is CASSLGQDTE. The CDR3, in full, reads CASSLGQDTEAFF. The variable domain in full, completed from reference TRBV5-1 and TRBJ1-1, reads KAGVTQTPRYLIKTRGQQVTLSCSPISGHRSVSWYQQTPGQGLQFLFEYFSETQRNKGNFPGRFSGRQFSNSRSEMNVSTLELGDSALYLCASSLGQDTEAFFGQGTRLTVV.

This clone has a handful of counts. The read ends 3 residues shy of where the CDR3 ends; the end is completed using the germline J gene. The chain couples TRBV6-2 or TRBV6-3 to TRBJ2-7, with D unclear. The CDR3 runs to 14 residues. The V end was cut by 2 bases, the J end by 0 bases, with 8 bases between. CDR1 MNHEY and CDR2 SVGEGT come from the germline V gene. The CDR3 DNA, read in part, is TGTGCCAGCAGTTACCCCCTAGTCTCCTACGAG. Protein product: CASSYPLVSYE. The full CDR3 protein reads CASSYPLVSYEQYF.

On this clone itself: The read finishes 3 residues shy of the CDR3 end, and the germline J gene is used to complete it. This chain uses TRBV7-2 with TRBJ2-7, with 10 bases identical to TRBD1. V shed 6 bases, J shed 4 bases, and the junction held 3 bases outside the gene matches. The CDR3 runs 13 residues. The germline CDR1 and CDR2 sequences are SGHTA and FQGNSA. The CDR3 DNA, read in part, is TGTGCCAGCAGTAGACAGGGGGCGTACGAG. Its protein is CASSRQGAYE. The full CDR3 protein reads CASSRQGAYEQYF.

This clone was seen more than once but under ten times. The read falls 3 residues short of the CDR3 end, and the missing part is taken from the germline J gene. The chain is built from TRBV18 and TRBJ2-5, with a weak D call TRBD2 (7 bases). Germline V gene data show CDR1 as KGHSH and CDR2 as LQKENI. The CDR3 spans 17 residues. The germline V and J ends were trimmed by 2 bases and 5 bases, with 21 bases remaining between them. CDR3 sequence: CASSPGLRGGHLETQYF. CDR3 DNA (partial): TGTGCCAGCTCACCAGGTCTTAGGGGGGGCCACTTGGAGACC. The full variable domain, its missing parts supplied by reference TRBV18 and TRBJ2-5, is NAGVMQNPRHLVRRRGQEARLRCSPMKGHSHVYWYRQLPEEGLKFMVYLQKENIIDESGMPKERFSAEFPKEGPSILRIQQVVRGDSAAYFCASSPGLRGGHLETQYFGPGTRLLVL.

To note about this clone: The read halts 3 residues ahead of the CDR3 end, with the missing end drawn from the germline J gene. The chain joins TRBV7-8 to TRBJ1-2, with a weak D call TRBD1 (6 bases). Germline CDR1 reads SGHVS; CDR2 reads FQNEAQ. The CDR3 has 14 amino acids. CDR3 DNA (partial): TGTGCCAGCAGCTTAGCCCCAGGGGACGGGGGC. It codes for CASSLAPGDGG. The whole CDR3 protein is CASSLAPGDGGYTF.

This clone turned up a few times. The read comes to an end 3 residues before the CDR3 does, leaving the germline J gene to fill in the end. This rearrangement joins TRBV18 to TRBJ2-5, with D possibly TRBD2 on 7 matching bases. The CDR3 has 15 residues. Trimming left V 3 bases short and J 1 base short, with 12 bases between. CDR1 is KGHSH and CDR2 is LQKENI in the germline V gene. The CDR3 here is CASSPRAGAQETQYF. The CDR3 DNA, read in part, is TGTGCCAGCTCACCGCGTGCGGGGGCCCAAGAGACC.

This clone was recorded at least ten times. Read sequence stops 3 residues before the CDR3 end, and the germline J gene provides the missing end. The chain combines TRBV20-1 with TRBJ1-1; 7 nucleotides align to TRBD1. The germline V gene has CDR1 DFQATT and CDR2 SNEGSKA (reference sequence). There are 14 residues in the CDR3. Losses at the gene ends were 5 bases for V and 3 bases for J; bases not matched to a gene: 9. CDR3 bases read: TGCAGTGCTTCAGGGGGACGGGCGGACACTGAA. The encoded protein is CSASGGRADTE. The full CDR3 is CSASGGRADTEAFF.

This clone was counted at least ten times. The read halts 3 residues ahead of the CDR3 end, with the missing end drawn from the germline J gene. J is TRBJ2-5 and V is TRBV6-1, with D possibly being TRBD1 (6 bases). From germline, CDR1 is MNHNS and CDR2 SASEGT. The V gene lost 1 base and the J gene lost 6 bases, with 9 bases spanning the gap. The CDR3 spans 13 residues. The CDR3 sequence: CASSEGTAQTQYF. CDR3 DNA (partial): TGTGCCAGCAGTGAAGGGACAGCTCAGACC.

In the case of this clone: The read terminates 3 residues ahead of where the CDR3 ends, so the germline J gene completes it. The chain employs TRBV7-9 and TRBJ2-7; TRBD1 aligns across 8 bases. V shed 6 bases, J shed 5 bases, and the junction held 12 bases outside the gene matches. CDR1 and CDR2 (germline): SEHNR, FQNEAQ (reference sequence). The CDR3 sequence is 15 residues long. Partial CDR3 DNA: TGTGCCAGCAGATCAGACTCATGGACAGGGAACGAG. Protein: CASRSDSWTGNE. In full, the CDR3 is CASRSDSWTGNEQYF.

This clone was counted at least ten times. Sequencing ends 3 residues short of the CDR3 end; the germline J gene provides the rest. The chain is built from TRBV5-6 and TRBJ1-5, with D unresolved. Germline CDR1 SGHDT, CDR2 YYEEEE. The V gene lost 2 bases and the J gene lost 4 bases, with 4 bases spanning the gap. This CDR3 region has 12 residues. This chain's CDR3 is CASSLGNQPQHF. The part of the CDR3 DNA that was read is TGTGCCAGCAGCTTAGGTAATCAGCCC.

This clone is medium-sized by share. The read stops 3 residues short of the end of the CDR3; the missing end is completed from the germline J gene. The gene calls are TRBV30 and TRBJ1-1; the D gene is possibly TRBD1 (6 bases). Germline values: CDR1 GTSNPN, CDR2 SVGIG (reference sequence). The CDR3 is made up of 13 amino acids. The CDR3 sequence is CAWSLSQGGGAFF. Incomplete CDR3 DNA: TGTGCCTGGAGCCTATCACAGGGAGGAGGA.

This clone was counted ten times or more. The missing CDR3 end, 3 residues past where the read stops, is filled in from the germline J gene. The V and J genes are TRBV20-1 and TRBJ2-7; D assignment may be TRBD1 or TRBD2 (5 bases each). CDR3 length: 16 amino acids. V was cut by 0 bases and J by 3 bases, with 18 bases left in between. The V gene's germline CDR1 is DFQATT and CDR2 SNEGSKA (reference sequence). CDR3 sequence reads: CSARDHEGIVNYEQYF. The part of the CDR3 DNA that was read is TGCAGTGCTAGAGATCACGAGGGGATCGTTAACTACGAG.

A remark on this clone: From the germline J gene comes the end of the CDR3, since the read stops 3 residues before it. The chain links TRBV7-2 to TRBJ2-5; TRBD2 matches at 8 bases. Per germline, CDR1 SGHTA and CDR2 FQGNSA. The length of the CDR3 is 14 residues. J gave up 4 bases and V 1 base, and 2 bases lay outside the gene matches. The CDR3 bases that were read are TGTGCCAGCAGCTTAGGCGCGGGAGGAGAGACC. Encoded protein: CASSLGAGGET. The whole CDR3 reads CASSLGAGGETQYF.

This clone was recorded many times. The read falls 3 residues short of the CDR3 end, and the missing part is taken from the germline J gene. The gene calls are TRBV28 and TRBJ1-1, with D perhaps TRBD1 (5 bases). Per germline, CDR1 MDHEN and CDR2 SYDVKM. V lost 11 bases and J lost 0, with 13 bases in between. CDR3 length: 13 amino acids. The CDR3 region is CAVKQALNTEAFF. Incomplete CDR3 DNA: TGTGCCGTCAAACAGGCTTTGAACACTGAA. Drawing the rest from reference TRBV28 and TRBJ1-1, the complete variable domain is DVKVTQSSRYLVKRTGEKVFLECVQDMDHENMFWYRQDPGLGLRLIYFSYDVKMKEKGDIPEGYSVSREKKERFSLILESASTNQTSMYLCAVKQALNTEAFFGQGTRLTVV.

Relative to its sample, this clone is medium-sized. Read sequence stops 3 residues before the CDR3 end, and the germline J gene provides the missing end. J is TRBJ1-1 and V is TRBV29-1, with TRBD1 as a possible D gene (5 bases). This CDR3 region has 14 residues. Trimming left V 3 bases short and J 1 base short, with 12 bases between. Germline V gene data show CDR1 as SQVTM and CDR2 as ANQGSEA. CDR3 protein: CSVDQGRANTEAFF. The CDR3 bases that were read are TGCAGCGTTGATCAGGGCAGGGCGAACACTGAA.

This clone was counted at least ten times. CDR3 bases read: TGTGCCAGCAGTGGACCGACAGGGGAGCAAACAGATACG. Protein product: CASSGPTGEQTDT. The CDR3 as a whole reads CASSGPTGEQTDTQYF. The chain links TRBV6-2 or TRBV6-3 to TRBJ2-3, with 8 bases identical to TRBD1. The DNA ends 3 residues before the CDR3 does, and the rest of the CDR3 is filled in from the germline J gene. The CDR3 is made up of 16 amino acids. Germline V gene sequence: CDR1 MNHEY, CDR2 SVGEGT. The ends lost 5 bases at V and 3 bases at J; junction bases unmatched: 10.

On this clone: The read ends 3 residues early relative to the CDR3; the germline J gene fills the gap. The chain combines TRBV18 with TRBJ2-1, with TRBD2 matching over 7 bases. The germline V gene has CDR1 KGHSH and CDR2 LQKENI. This CDR3 has 17 amino acids. The V and J ends lost 0 bases and 0 bases, in that order; junction bases with no gene match: 5. The CDR3 DNA, read in part, is TGTGCCAGCTCACCACCGGAGGGCGGGAGCTCCTACAATGAG. It yields the protein CASSPPEGGSSYNE. The complete CDR3 protein is CASSPPEGGSSYNEQFF.